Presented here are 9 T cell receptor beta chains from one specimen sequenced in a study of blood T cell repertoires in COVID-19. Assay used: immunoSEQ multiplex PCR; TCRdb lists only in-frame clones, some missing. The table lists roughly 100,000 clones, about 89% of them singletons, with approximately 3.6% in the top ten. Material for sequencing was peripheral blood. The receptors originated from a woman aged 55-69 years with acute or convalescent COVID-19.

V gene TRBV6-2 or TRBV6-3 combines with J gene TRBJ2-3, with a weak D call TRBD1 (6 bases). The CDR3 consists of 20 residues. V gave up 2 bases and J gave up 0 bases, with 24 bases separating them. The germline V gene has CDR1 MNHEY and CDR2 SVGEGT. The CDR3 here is CASSYTFQMSTGWSTDTQYF. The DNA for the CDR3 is TGTGCCAGCAGTTACACCTTTCAAATGAGCACAGGGTGGAGCACAGATACGCAGTATTTT.

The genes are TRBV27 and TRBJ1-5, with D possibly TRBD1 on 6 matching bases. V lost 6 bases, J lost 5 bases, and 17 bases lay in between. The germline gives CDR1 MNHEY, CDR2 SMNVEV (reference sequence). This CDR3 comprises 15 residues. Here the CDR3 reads CASSPRGSDYQPQHF. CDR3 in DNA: TGTGCCAGCAGCCCCAGGGGATCGGATTATCAGCCCCAGCATTTT.

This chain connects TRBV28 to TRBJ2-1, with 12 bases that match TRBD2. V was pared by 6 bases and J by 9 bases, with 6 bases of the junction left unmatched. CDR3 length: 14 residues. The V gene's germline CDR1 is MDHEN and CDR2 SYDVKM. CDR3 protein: CASRRLAGVSEQFF. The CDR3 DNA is TGTGCCAGCAGGCGACTAGCGGGAGTTTCTGAGCAGTTCTTC.

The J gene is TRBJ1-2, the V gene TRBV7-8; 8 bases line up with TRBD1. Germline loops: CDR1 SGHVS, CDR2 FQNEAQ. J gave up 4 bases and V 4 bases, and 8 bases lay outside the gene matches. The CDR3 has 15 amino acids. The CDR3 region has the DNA TGTGCCAGCAGCTCTAGTGCGACAGGGGTCTATGGCTACACCTTC. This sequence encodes CASSSSATGVYGYTF.

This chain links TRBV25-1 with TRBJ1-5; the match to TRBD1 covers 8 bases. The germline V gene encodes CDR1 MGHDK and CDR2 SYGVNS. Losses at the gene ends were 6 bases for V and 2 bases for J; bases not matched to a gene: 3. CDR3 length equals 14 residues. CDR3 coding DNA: TGTGCCAGCAGAGGACAGGGAGGCAATCAGCCCCAGCATTTT. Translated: CASRGQGGNQPQHF.

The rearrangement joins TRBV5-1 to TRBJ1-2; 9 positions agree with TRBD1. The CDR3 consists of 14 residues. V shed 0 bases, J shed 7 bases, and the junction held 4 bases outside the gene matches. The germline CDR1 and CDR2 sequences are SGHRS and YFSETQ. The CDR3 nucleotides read TGCGCCAGCAGCTTGGCGGGACAGGGAAGTGGCTACACCTTC. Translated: CASSLAGQGSGYTF.

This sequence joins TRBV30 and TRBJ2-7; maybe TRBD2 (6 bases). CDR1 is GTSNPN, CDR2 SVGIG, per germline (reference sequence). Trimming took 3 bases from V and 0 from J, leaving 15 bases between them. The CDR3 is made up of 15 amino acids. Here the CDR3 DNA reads TGTGCCTGGAGCCCTGGCGGGGTTATCTCCTACGAGCAGTACGTC. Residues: CAWSPGGVISYEQYV.

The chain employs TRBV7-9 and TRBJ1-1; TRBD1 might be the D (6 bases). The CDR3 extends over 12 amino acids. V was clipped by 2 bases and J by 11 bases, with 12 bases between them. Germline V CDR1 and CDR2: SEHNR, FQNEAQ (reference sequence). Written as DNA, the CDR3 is TGTGCCAGCAGCTTACAGCCACAGGGCGCTTTCTTT. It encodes CASSLQPQGAFF.

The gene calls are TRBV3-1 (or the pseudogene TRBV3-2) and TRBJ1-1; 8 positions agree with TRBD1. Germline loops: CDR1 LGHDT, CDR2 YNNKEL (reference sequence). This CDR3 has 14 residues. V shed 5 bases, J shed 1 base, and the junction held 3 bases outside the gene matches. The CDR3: CASSATGGNTEAFF. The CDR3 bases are TGTGCCAGCAGCGCAACAGGGGGGAACACTGAAGCTTTCTTT.